What follows are 26 T cell receptor beta chains derived from one specimen sequenced in a study of blood T cell repertoires in COVID-19. Profiled with immunoSEQ multiplex PCR; TCRdb holds only in-frame clones, not every one. The sample includes hundreds of thousands of clones, approximately 86% of them seen just once. Sequencing input: PBMCs or T cells enriched from blood (not recorded which). Receptors originate from a woman aged 25 to 39 who had recovered from COVID-19.

The genes are TRBV7-9 and TRBJ1-2; 9 nucleotides align to TRBD1. This CDR3 contains 18 residues. V lost 4 bases and J lost 4; bases outside the gene matches: 16. CDR1 and CDR2 from the germline V gene are SEHNR and FQNEAQ (reference sequence). The chain's CDR3 is CASSSGRGQGEGLYGYTF. CDR3 in DNA: TGTGCCAGCAGCTCCGGCCGGGGACAGGGAGAAGGGCTCTATGGCTACACCTTC.

The chain uses TRBV5-1 and TRBJ1-6, with no clear D. CDR1 SGHRS and CDR2 YFSETQ come from the germline V gene. V lost 6 bases to trimming and J lost 5 bases, with 12 bases between them. The CDR3 has 14 residues. For the CDR3, the DNA is TGCGCCAGCAACCCGGAGGGAGATAATTCACCCCTCCACTTT. Protein product: CASNPEGDNSPLHF.

The genes are TRBV19 and TRBJ2-5; possibly TRBD2 for D (6 bases). The V and J ends lost 2 bases and 4 bases respectively, with 14 bases between them. The CDR3 loop spans 15 amino acids. CDR1 and CDR2 (germline): LNHDA, SQIVND (reference sequence). The CDR3 region has the DNA TGTGCCAGTAGTATACCGAGCGCGGGGCCAGAGACCCAGTACTTC. Translating it yields CASSIPSAGPETQYF.

V usage is TRBV5-4 and J usage is TRBJ2-2; 12 positions agree with TRBD2. V lost 4 bases and J lost 6; bases outside the gene matches: 10. The CDR3 is 17 residues long. Per the germline V gene, CDR1 is SGHNT and CDR2 is YYREEE (reference sequence). DNA of the CDR3: TGTGCCAGCAGCCAGCTTCTAGCGGGGGGGCCGGCCGGGGAGCTGTTTTTT. This codes for CASSQLLAGGPAGELFF.

This CDR3 reads CASSLPRTSGRFEFF. The CDR3 DNA follows: TGTGCCAGCAGTTTACCCCGGACTAGCGGGAGATTTGAGTTCTTC. The rearrangement joins TRBV28 to TRBJ2-1; TRBD2 matches at 13 bases. The CDR3 spans 15 residues. V lost 2 bases to trimming and J lost 14 bases; unmatched junction nucleotides: 9. CDR1 and CDR2 (germline): MDHEN, SYDVKM.

As DNA, the CDR3 is TGTGCCACCAGTGATCGGCTAGCCTTCCCTCGGACCCAGTACTTC. Its protein is CATSDRLAFPRTQYF. The J gene is TRBJ2-5, the V gene TRBV24-1; D is possibly TRBD2 (5 bases). Trimming took off 3 bases at V and 7 bases at J, with 17 bases between the two ends. The CDR3 is made up of 15 amino acids. Germline CDR1 and CDR2: KGHDR and SFDVKD.

This sequence joins TRBV28 and TRBJ2-1; maybe TRBD2 (6 bases). Trimming stripped 3 bases from V and 3 bases from J, with 12 bases between. This CDR3 is 15 amino acids long. Germline V gene sequence: CDR1 MDHEN, CDR2 SYDVKM. This CDR3 reads CASSFAGRGYNEQFF. The CDR3 DNA follows: TGTGCCAGCAGTTTTGCGGGGAGAGGCTACAATGAGCAGTTCTTC.

The chain has TRBV27 and TRBJ2-5, with 9 nucleotides matching TRBD1. Looked up from germline, CDR1 is MNHEY and CDR2 is SMNVEV (reference sequence). The ends lost 6 bases at V and 4 bases at J; junction bases unmatched: 9. This CDR3 contains 15 residues. The CDR3 DNA sequence: TGTGCCAGCAGCTTGGGACAGGGTTTACGAGAGACCCAGTACTTC. It codes for CASSLGQGLRETQYF.

This clone showed up just once. The V and J genes are TRBV19 and TRBJ1-5; tentative D call: TRBD1 (5 bases). This CDR3 contains 17 residues. Trimming took off 5 bases at V and 6 bases at J, with 23 bases between the two ends. Germline V lookup: CDR1 LNHDA, CDR2 SQIVND (reference sequence). CDR3 coding DNA: TGTGCCAGTAGTCAAAACCCAGGGATAATAGTAAGTCAGCCCCAGCATTTT. Translated: CASSQNPGIIVSQPQHF. Combining the CDR3 with reference TRBV19 and TRBJ1-5 gives the whole variable domain DGGITQSPKYLFRKEGQNVTLSCEQNLNHDAMYWYRQDPGQGLRLIYYSQIVNDFQKGDIAEGYSVSREKKESFPLTVTSAQKNPTAFYLCASSQNPGIIVSQPQHFGDGTRLSIL.

This chain connects TRBV6-2 or TRBV6-3 to TRBJ1-2; 12 bases line up with TRBD1. Germline-derived CDR1 and CDR2 are MNHEY and SVGEGT. The CDR3 spans 16 residues. V trimming: 4 bases; J trimming: 8 bases; junction bases outside the gene matches: 11. CDR3: CASSWDRGPVFGGYTF. Here the CDR3 DNA reads TGTGCCAGCAGTTGGGACAGGGGGCCGGTCTTTGGAGGCTACACCTTC.

The V call is TRBV25-1, the J call TRBJ2-3; the D gene is possibly TRBD2 (6 bases). CDR3 length: 15 amino acids. Germline-derived CDR1 and CDR2 are MGHDK and SYGVNS. V lost 6 bases and J 2 bases, leaving 15 bases between the germline ends. DNA of the CDR3: TGTGCCAGCAGCACGGGAGCGGACCTCACAGATACGCAGTATTTT. Protein product: CASSTGADLTDTQYF.

The chain carries TRBV10-3 and TRBJ2-3; 8 bases fit TRBD1. CDR1 is ENHRY, CDR2 SYGVKD, per germline. The CDR3 covers 18 residues. Trimming cost V 7 bases and J 2 bases; bases outside gene matches: 17. Here the CDR3 DNA reads TGTGCCATCAACGCGGGACAGGAAGGGCCTCTTCTCACAGATACGCAGTATTTT. Its translation: CAINAGQEGPLLTDTQYF.

This rearrangement joins TRBV5-1 to TRBJ2-4, with 7 bases matching TRBD1. Losses at the gene ends were 4 bases for V and 9 bases for J; bases not matched to a gene: 13. Germline V gives CDR1 SGHRS, CDR2 YFSETQ. This CDR3 is built from 15 residues. CDR3 DNA sequence: TGCGCCAGCAGCCTAAACCTGGACAGGATCGGCATTCAGTACTTC. Amino acids: CASSLNLDRIGIQYF.

This clone was seen a few times. The chain combines TRBV7-6 with TRBJ2-2, with 9 bases lining up with TRBD2. The germline gives CDR1 SGHVS, CDR2 FNYEAQ. J was trimmed by 4 bases and V by 0 bases; bases with no gene match: 3. CDR3 length equals 16 residues. The CDR3 DNA reads TGTGCCAGCAGCTTAGCCGCAGCGGGGGGCACCGGGGAGCTGTTTTTT. Its protein is CASSLAAAGGTGELFF.

The rearrangement uses TRBV7-3 and TRBJ1-3; D ambiguous. Germline V gives CDR1 SGHTA, CDR2 FQGTGA. CDR3 length equals 13 residues. The ends were cut back, 3 bases at V and 11 bases at J, with 14 bases in the middle. The CDR3 DNA is TGTGCCAGCAGCTTCACCCCAACGGAGGCCATATATTTT. Protein: CASSFTPTEAIYF.

CDR3 residues: CASSGRDSFNQPQHF. CDR3 DNA sequence: TGTGCCAGTAGTGGCCGGGACAGCTTCAATCAGCCCCAGCATTTT. This rearrangement joins TRBV19 to TRBJ1-5; 7 nucleotides line up with TRBD1. This CDR3 comprises 15 residues. Trimming at V came to 5 bases and at J to 3 bases, leaving 7 bases not matched to a gene. CDR1 is LNHDA, CDR2 SQIVND, per germline (reference sequence).

The chain employs TRBV2 and TRBJ1-3; weak D call: TRBD1 (6 bases). This CDR3 is built from 11 residues. The V and J ends lost 6 bases and 10 bases respectively, with 10 bases between them. In germline, CDR1 is SNHLY, CDR2 FYNNEI. CDR3 in DNA: TGTGCCAGCAGGGCAGGGACAACCATATATTTT. Translation gives CASRAGTTIYF.

This clone was seen once. The chain carries TRBV27 and TRBJ2-5; 7 bases line up with TRBD1. Unmatched junction bases numbered 12, after V lost 6 bases and J lost 5 bases. This CDR3 spans 15 amino acids. Germline V CDR1 and CDR2: MNHEY, SMNVEV (reference sequence). CDR3 residues: CASSPRDRVVETQYF. The CDR3 DNA follows: TGTGCCAGCAGCCCCAGAGACAGGGTGGTTGAGACCCAGTACTTC.

The chain carries TRBV19 and TRBJ1-2; D perhaps matches TRBD1 (6 bases). The V and J ends lost 6 bases and 4 bases respectively, with 9 bases between them. The CDR3 covers 12 residues. CDR1 is LNHDA and CDR2 is SQIVND in the germline V gene (reference sequence). This CDR3 reads CASRQGIYGYTF. As DNA, the CDR3 is TGTGCCAGTAGACAGGGAATCTATGGCTACACCTTC. The full variable domain, its missing parts supplied by reference TRBV19 and TRBJ1-2, is DGGITQSPKYLFRKEGQNVTLSCEQNLNHDAMYWYRQDPGQGLRLIYYSQIVNDFQKGDIAEGYSVSREKKESFPLTVTSAQKNPTAFYLCASRQGIYGYTFGSGTRLTVV.

V gene TRBV27 combines with J gene TRBJ1-4; no clear D gene. The CDR3 runs 16 residues. Germline V CDR1 and CDR2: MNHEY, SMNVEV (reference sequence). Trimming stripped 5 bases from V and 0 bases from J, with 13 bases between. The CDR3 sequence: CASSPVELATNEKLFF. The DNA for the CDR3 is TGTGCCAGCAGTCCCGTAGAGTTAGCAACTAATGAAAAACTGTTTTTT.

Points on this clone: The junction departs from germline at one end; a sequencing error may be responsible. This sequence joins TRBV9 and TRBJ1-1; D is unclear. The CDR3 has 10 residues. In germline, CDR1 is SGDLS, CDR2 YYNGEE. The CDR3 is CASSPGKPDF. For the CDR3, the DNA is TGTGCCAGCAGCCCCGGTAAACCCGACTTT.

The chain uses TRBV5-6 and TRBJ2-7, with TRBD2 matching 9 bases. Germline V CDR1 and CDR2: SGHDT, YYEEEE. The CDR3 is 15 amino acids. Trimming took 4 bases from V and 2 from J; bases not matched to a gene: 7. CDR3 loop: CASSRPTSGAYEQYF. Here the CDR3 DNA reads TGTGCCAGCAGCCGACCGACTAGCGGAGCCTACGAGCAGTACTTC.

This clone has only one observation. The chain employs TRBV6-5 and TRBJ2-2, with a possible D match to TRBD2 (6 bases). Between the trimmed V and J ends, which lost 6 bases and 11 bases, there was a span of 22 bases. Germline-derived CDR1 and CDR2 are MNHEY and SVGAGI. CDR3 length: 15 residues. CDR3 amino acids: CASRHRLGLLVELFF. CDR3 DNA sequence: TGTGCCAGCAGACACCGGTTGGGACTTTTGGTAGAGCTGTTTTTT.

The chain joins TRBV7-2 to TRBJ1-6; D is possibly TRBD1 (5 bases). The CDR3 is 12 amino acids. V lost 7 bases to trimming and J lost 7 bases, with 8 bases between them. Germline values: CDR1 SGHTA, CDR2 FQGNSA. In nucleotides, the CDR3 is TGTGCCAGCACAGGGAACAATTCACCCCTCCACTTT. Protein product: CASTGNNSPLHF.

The chain recombines TRBV27 with TRBJ1-1; 7 nucleotides agree with TRBD1. There are 15 residues in the CDR3. CDR1 and CDR2 (germline): MNHEY, SMNVEV (reference sequence). J lost 0 bases, V lost 8 bases, and 9 bases had no gene match. CDR3 region: CASRPTGAMNTEAFF. The CDR3 DNA reads TGTGCCAGCCGACCCACAGGGGCCATGAACACTGAAGCTTTCTTT.

V is TRBV3-1 (or the pseudogene TRBV3-2) and J is TRBJ1-6; D is possibly TRBD1 (6 bases). Trimming left V 0 bases short and J 0 bases short, with 15 bases between. Germline CDR1 and CDR2: LGHDT and YNNKEL (reference sequence). CDR3 length: 19 residues. The CDR3 coding sequence is TGTGCCAGCAGCCAAGATCCCCTAGGGGGGGGCTCCTATAATTCACCCCTCCACTTT. Protein sequence: CASSQDPLGGGSYNSPLHF.